The rows below give T cell receptor beta chains drawn from one sample of a study of blood T cell repertoires in COVID-19. Some clones are missing from TCRdb's copy, which holds only in-frame ones; the method was immunoSEQ multiplex PCR. This sample has 170,000 or so clones, with 86% found just once. Sequences were obtained from peripheral blood. These receptors all stem from a man in his fifties or sixties with active or convalescent COVID-19. Both conserved end residues are part of each CDR3. D genes are given only for firm matches. Not all rows give a size; the values are once, few, many and, for expanded clones, a class.

V: TRBV5-4
D: TRBD2
J: TRBJ2-2
size: NA
DNA: TGTGCCAGCACCCCTCCCGGGACTAGCGGGGGACTCACCGGGGAGCTGTTTTTT
CDR3: CASTPPGTSGGLTGELFF

V: TRBV19
D: NA
J: TRBJ1-5
size: NA
DNA: TGTGCCAGTGGAAACACGGGTGGGAGCAATCAGCCCCAGCATTTT
CDR3: CASGNTGGSNQPQHF

V: TRBV6-6
D: NA
J: TRBJ1-2
size: few
DNA: TGTGCCAGCAGTACAGCGGGGTTTGGCTACACCTTC
CDR3: CASSTAGFGYTF

V: TRBV19
D: TRBD1
J: TRBJ1-5
size: NA
DNA: TGTGCCAGTAGCACTGGACAGGGGCGCAATCAGCCCCAGCATTTT
CDR3: CASSTGQGRNQPQHF

V: TRBV7-6
D: NA
J: TRBJ1-3
size: NA
DNA: TGTGCCAGCAGCCATCCCAGGTTCTCTGGAAACACCATATATTTT
CDR3: CASSHPRFSGNTIYF

V: TRBV5-4
D: TRBD1
J: TRBJ2-7
size: once
DNA: TGTGCCAGCAGAGGACATGGGGACAGGGGGCTCTACGAGCAGTACTTC
CDR3: CASRGHGDRGLYEQYF

V: TRBV6-5
D: TRBD2
J: TRBJ2-1
size: NA
DNA: TGTGCCAGCAGCACCTCGGGAGGTCTCTACAATGAGCAGTTCTTC
CDR3: CASSTSGGLYNEQFF

V: TRBV2
D: NA
J: TRBJ1-2
size: NA
DNA: TGTGCCAGCAGTGACCAGGGATATGGCTACACCTTC
CDR3: CASSDQGYGYTF

V: TRBV18
D: TRBD2
J: TRBJ2-1
size: NA
DNA: TGTGCCAGCTCACCACCAAGCGGGGGCCCCCCTAAGCAGTTCTTC
CDR3: CASSPPSGGPPKQFF

V: TRBV29-1
D: NA
J: TRBJ1-2
size: once
DNA: TGCAGCGCGGGGACACGAACGGATGGCTACACCTTC
CDR3: CSAGTRTDGYTF

V: TRBV5-4
D: TRBD1
J: TRBJ1-2
size: NA
DNA: TGTGCCAGCAGCTTGGGGGGGACAGGCGTAGATGGCTACACCTTC
CDR3: CASSLGGTGVDGYTF

V: TRBV4-3
D: TRBD2
J: TRBJ2-1
size: NA
DNA: TGCGCCAGCAGCCAAGATCTTCTAGCGGGGGCCTCGTTCTCCTACAATGAGCAGTTCTTC
CDR3: CASSQDLLAGASFSYNEQFF

V: TRBV6-5
D: NA
J: TRBJ1-2
size: NA
DNA: TGTGCCAGCAGAGCAGGGGATTTGGGCTATGGCTACACCTTC
CDR3: CASRAGDLGYGYTF

V: TRBV18
D: NA
J: TRBJ1-5
size: NA
DNA: TGTGCCAGCTCTTTCGAGCCCAGGCTTCAGCCCCAGCATTTT
CDR3: CASSFEPRLQPQHF

V: TRBV12-5
D: TRBD1
J: TRBJ1-4
size: few
DNA: TGTGCTAGTGGTCCGTGGACAGGGAAGGATGAAAAACTGTTTTTT
CDR3: CASGPWTGKDEKLFF

V: TRBV2
D: NA
J: TRBJ1-4
size: NA
DNA: TGTGCCAGCAGTGCTAACACTGGGGCTGAAAAACTGTTTTTT
CDR3: CASSANTGAEKLFF

V: TRBV6-5
D: TRBD2
J: TRBJ2-7
size: NA
DNA: TGTGCCAGCACTCCCTTAGCGGGAGGTTACGAGCAGTACTTC
CDR3: CASTPLAGGYEQYF

V: TRBV7-9
D: TRBD1
J: TRBJ1-2
size: few
DNA: TGTGCCAGCAGCTTTACAGGGGGAAGGGCTAACTATGGCTACACCTTC
CDR3: CASSFTGGRANYGYTF

V: TRBV6-5
D: NA
J: TRBJ1-5
size: NA
DNA: TGTGCCAGCAGTTATGGGGCATATCAGCCCCAGCATTTT
CDR3: CASSYGAYQPQHF

V: TRBV6-1
D: NA
J: TRBJ1-5
size: NA
DNA: TGTGCCAGCAGTGAGCGGGAAGATCAGCCCCAGCATTTT
CDR3: CASSEREDQPQHF

V: TRBV5-4
D: TRBD2
J: TRBJ2-7
size: NA
DNA: TGTGCCAGCAGCGCCCAGCGGGATACCTACGAGCAGTACTTC
CDR3: CASSAQRDTYEQYF

V: TRBV19
D: NA
J: TRBJ1-5
size: few
DNA: TGTGCCAGTAGTATTACCACCAGTCAGCCCCAGCATTTT
CDR3: CASSITTSQPQHF

V: TRBV7-8
D: TRBD1
J: TRBJ1-2
size: NA
DNA: TGTGCCAGCAGCGCCGCGGCAGGGGGAGGAAACTATGGCTACACCTTC
CDR3: CASSAAAGGGNYGYTF

V: TRBV18
D: TRBD1
J: TRBJ1-6
size: NA
DNA: TGTGCCAGCTCACAAACAGACAGGGGTTATAATTCACCCCTCCACTTT
CDR3: CASSQTDRGYNSPLHF

V: TRBV2
D: NA
J: TRBJ2-5
size: NA
DNA: TGTGCCAGCAGTGAGGCGCGCAGGGTGGGAGAGACCCAGTACTTC
CDR3: CASSEARRVGETQYF

V: TRBV3-1/TRBV3-2
D: NA
J: TRBJ2-5
size: NA
DNA: TGTGCCAGCAGCCTTAGAGGGGAGACCCAGTACTTC
CDR3: CASSLRGETQYF

V: TRBV4-2
D: NA
J: TRBJ1-4
size: NA
DNA: TGTGCCAGCAGCCCCCGTGGGGAGATAGCTAATGAAAAACTGTTTTTT
CDR3: CASSPRGEIANEKLFF

V: TRBV5-4
D: TRBD1
J: TRBJ2-2
size: NA
DNA: TGTGCCAGCAGCTCGGGAGGACAGGGGCCCACCGGGGAGCTGTTTTTT
CDR3: CASSSGGQGPTGELFF

V: TRBV2
D: NA
J: TRBJ2-2
size: NA
DNA: TGTGCCAGCAGTGAGGGGAGCCGAGCCGGGGAGCTGTTTTTT
CDR3: CASSEGSRAGELFF

V: TRBV6-5
D: TRBD1
J: TRBJ1-2
size: NA
DNA: TGTGCCAGCAGCGACAGGGTCTCTGGCTACACCTTC
CDR3: CASSDRVSGYTF

V: TRBV10-3
D: NA
J: TRBJ1-5
size: few
DNA: TGTGCCATCAGTGAGGTATCAACGGGGTATAGCAATCAGCCCCAGCATTTT
CDR3: CAISEVSTGYSNQPQHF

V: TRBV7-7
D: TRBD1
J: TRBJ1-5
size: NA
DNA: TGTGCTAGCAGCCCTGGGACAGATAATAGCAATCAGCCCCAGCATTTT
CDR3: CASSPGTDNSNQPQHF

V: TRBV3-1/TRBV3-2
D: TRBD2
J: TRBJ2-7
size: NA
DNA: TGTGCCAGCAGCCGGTCGGGTGTCGGGCGGGAGGGTTGCGAGCAGTACTTC
CDR3: CASSRSGVGREGCEQYF

V: TRBV7-6
D: TRBD1
J: TRBJ2-1
size: NA
DNA: TGTGCCAGCAGTTCCCGGGACAGCCCTGACAATGAGCAGTTCTTC
CDR3: CASSSRDSPDNEQFF

V: TRBV7-9
D: NA
J: TRBJ1-1
size: NA
DNA: TGTGCCAGCAGCTTAGGGGGGCGTGACACTGAAGCTTTCTTT
CDR3: CASSLGGRDTEAFF

V: TRBV9
D: TRBD1
J: TRBJ2-1
size: NA
DNA: TGTGCCAGCAGCCCACGGGACAGCTACAATGAGCAGTTCTTC
CDR3: CASSPRDSYNEQFF

V: TRBV5-1
D: TRBD1
J: TRBJ2-5
size: NA
DNA: TGCGCCAGCAGTCGACGGACAGGGGTTTCTCAAGAGACCCAGTACTTC
CDR3: CASSRRTGVSQETQYF

V: TRBV5-1
D: NA
J: TRBJ2-1
size: NA
DNA: TGCGCCAGCAGTTTCAGGGATTTTGTTCAGGAGCAGTTCTTC
CDR3: CASSFRDFVQEQFF

V: TRBV2
D: TRBD2
J: TRBJ2-7
size: NA
DNA: TGTGCCAGCAGGAGGACGACTAGCGGGACAACCTACGAGCAGTACTTC
CDR3: CASRRTTSGTTYEQYF

V: TRBV6-1
D: NA
J: TRBJ1-1
size: NA
DNA: TGTGCCAGCAGTGAAAGTTTGGGGGCCTCGAACACTGAAGCTTTCTTT
CDR3: CASSESLGASNTEAFF

V: TRBV10-3
D: TRBD2
J: TRBJ2-3
size: NA
DNA: TGTGCCATCAGCGGGGGGGCGGGAGGTACGCAGTATTTT
CDR3: CAISGGAGGTQYF

V: TRBV12-2
D: NA
J: TRBJ1-2
size: NA
DNA: TGTGCAAGTCGCCATTTGGGGGGGCCGGGACCTTTTAACTATGGCTACACCTTC
CDR3: CASRHLGGPGPFNYGYTF

V: TRBV4-3
D: NA
J: TRBJ1-2
size: NA
DNA: TGCGCCAGCAGCCAAGAACGGGTCACACGGGGCTACACCTTC
CDR3: CASSQERVTRGYTF

V: TRBV7-9
D: TRBD2
J: TRBJ2-3
size: once
DNA: TGTGCCAGCAGTCGCCCCCGCAGGACTAGCGGGTCAGATACGCAGTATTTT
CDR3: CASSRPRRTSGSDTQYF

V: TRBV2
D: TRBD1
J: TRBJ2-7
size: NA
DNA: TGTGCCAGCAACCGGGACAGGGACGCCTACGAGCAGTACTTC
CDR3: CASNRDRDAYEQYF

V: TRBV10-3
D: NA
J: TRBJ1-6
size: NA
DNA: TGTGCCATCAGTGTCCTACCAGGGGCCGGGGTGGATAATTCACCCCTCCACTTT
CDR3: CAISVLPGAGVDNSPLHF

V: TRBV5-8
D: TRBD1
J: TRBJ1-6
size: NA
DNA: TGTGCCAGCAGCGTAAACAGGGGGCGCCCCGTCTATAATTCACCCCTCCACTTT
CDR3: CASSVNRGRPVYNSPLHF

V: TRBV30
D: TRBD2
J: TRBJ2-5
size: NA
DNA: TGTGCCTGGACCCACGGGGCGGGAGGCCAAGAGACCCAGTACTTC
CDR3: CAWTHGAGGQETQYF

V: TRBV6-2/TRBV6-3
D: TRBD2
J: TRBJ2-3
size: NA
DNA: TGTGCCAGCAGTACGGGGGGAGATACGCAGTATTTT
CDR3: CASSTGGDTQYF

V: TRBV19
D: NA
J: TRBJ2-1
size: NA
DNA: TGTGCCAGTAGTATCGGGGTGGACGACTACAATGAGCAGTTCTTC
CDR3: CASSIGVDDYNEQFF